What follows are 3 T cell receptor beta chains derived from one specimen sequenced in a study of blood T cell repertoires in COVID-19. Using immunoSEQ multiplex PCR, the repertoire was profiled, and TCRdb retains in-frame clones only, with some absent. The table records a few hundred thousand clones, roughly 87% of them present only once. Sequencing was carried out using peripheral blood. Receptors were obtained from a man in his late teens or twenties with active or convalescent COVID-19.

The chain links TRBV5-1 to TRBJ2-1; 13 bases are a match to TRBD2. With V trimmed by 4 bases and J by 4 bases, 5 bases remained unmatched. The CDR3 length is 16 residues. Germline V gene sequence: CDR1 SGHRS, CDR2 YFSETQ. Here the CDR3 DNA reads TGCGCCAGCAGCCCGACGGGACTAGCGGGATACAATGAGCAGTTCTTC. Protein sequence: CASSPTGLAGYNEQFF.

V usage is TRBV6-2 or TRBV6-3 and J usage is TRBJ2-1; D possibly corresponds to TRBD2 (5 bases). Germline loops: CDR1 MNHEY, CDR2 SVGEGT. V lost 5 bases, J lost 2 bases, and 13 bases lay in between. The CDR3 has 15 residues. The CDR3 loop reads CASSTQRSAYNEQFF. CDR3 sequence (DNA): TGTGCCAGCAGTACCCAGCGGTCCGCCTACAATGAGCAGTTCTTC.

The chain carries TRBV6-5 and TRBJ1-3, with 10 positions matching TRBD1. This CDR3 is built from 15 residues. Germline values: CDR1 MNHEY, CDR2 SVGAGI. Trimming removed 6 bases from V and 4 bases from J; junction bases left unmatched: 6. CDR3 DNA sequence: TGTGCCAGCAGGGGACGACAGGGGGCAGGAAACACCATATATTTT. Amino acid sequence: CASRGRQGAGNTIYF.